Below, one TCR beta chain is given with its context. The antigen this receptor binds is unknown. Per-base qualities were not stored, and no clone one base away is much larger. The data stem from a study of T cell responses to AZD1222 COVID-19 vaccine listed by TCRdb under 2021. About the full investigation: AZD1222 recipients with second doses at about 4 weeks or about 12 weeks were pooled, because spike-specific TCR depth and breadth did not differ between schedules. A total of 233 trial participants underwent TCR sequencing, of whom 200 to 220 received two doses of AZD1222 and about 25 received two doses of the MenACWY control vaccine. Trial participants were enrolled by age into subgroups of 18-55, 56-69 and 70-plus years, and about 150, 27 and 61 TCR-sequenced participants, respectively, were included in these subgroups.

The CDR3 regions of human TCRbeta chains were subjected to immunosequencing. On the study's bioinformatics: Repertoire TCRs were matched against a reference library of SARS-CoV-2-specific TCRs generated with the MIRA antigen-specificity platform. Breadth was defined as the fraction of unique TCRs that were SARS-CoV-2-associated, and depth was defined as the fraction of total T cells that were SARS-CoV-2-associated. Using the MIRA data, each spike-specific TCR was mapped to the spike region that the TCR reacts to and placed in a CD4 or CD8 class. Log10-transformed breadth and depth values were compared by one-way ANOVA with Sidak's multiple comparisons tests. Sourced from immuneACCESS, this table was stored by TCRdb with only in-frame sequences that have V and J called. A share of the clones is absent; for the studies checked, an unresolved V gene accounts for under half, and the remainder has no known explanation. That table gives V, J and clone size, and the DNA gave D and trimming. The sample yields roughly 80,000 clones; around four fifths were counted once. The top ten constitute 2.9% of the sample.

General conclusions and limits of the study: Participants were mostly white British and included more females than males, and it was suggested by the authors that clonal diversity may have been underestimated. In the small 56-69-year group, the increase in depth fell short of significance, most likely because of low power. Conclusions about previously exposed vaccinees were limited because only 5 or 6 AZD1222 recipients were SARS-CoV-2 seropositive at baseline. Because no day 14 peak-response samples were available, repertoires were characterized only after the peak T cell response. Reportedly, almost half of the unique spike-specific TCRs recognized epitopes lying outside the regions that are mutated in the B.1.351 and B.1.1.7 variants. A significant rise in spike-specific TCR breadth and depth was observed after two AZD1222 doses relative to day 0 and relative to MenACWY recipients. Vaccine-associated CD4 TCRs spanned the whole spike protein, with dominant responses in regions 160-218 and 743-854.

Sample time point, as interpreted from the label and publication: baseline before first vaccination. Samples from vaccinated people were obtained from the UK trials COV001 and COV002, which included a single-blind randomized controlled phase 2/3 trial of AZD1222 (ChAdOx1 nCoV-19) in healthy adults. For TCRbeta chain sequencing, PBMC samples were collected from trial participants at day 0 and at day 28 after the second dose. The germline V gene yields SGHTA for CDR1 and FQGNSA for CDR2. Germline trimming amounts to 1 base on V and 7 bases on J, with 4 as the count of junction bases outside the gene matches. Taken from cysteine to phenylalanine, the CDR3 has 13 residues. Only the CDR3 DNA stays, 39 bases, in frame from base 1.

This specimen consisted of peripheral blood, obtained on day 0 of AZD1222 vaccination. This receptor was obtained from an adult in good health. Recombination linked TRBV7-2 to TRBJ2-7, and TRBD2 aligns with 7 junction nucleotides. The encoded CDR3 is CASSLVEGLEQYF. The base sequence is TGTGCCAGCAGCTTAGTAGAGGGACTAGAGCAGTACTTC.